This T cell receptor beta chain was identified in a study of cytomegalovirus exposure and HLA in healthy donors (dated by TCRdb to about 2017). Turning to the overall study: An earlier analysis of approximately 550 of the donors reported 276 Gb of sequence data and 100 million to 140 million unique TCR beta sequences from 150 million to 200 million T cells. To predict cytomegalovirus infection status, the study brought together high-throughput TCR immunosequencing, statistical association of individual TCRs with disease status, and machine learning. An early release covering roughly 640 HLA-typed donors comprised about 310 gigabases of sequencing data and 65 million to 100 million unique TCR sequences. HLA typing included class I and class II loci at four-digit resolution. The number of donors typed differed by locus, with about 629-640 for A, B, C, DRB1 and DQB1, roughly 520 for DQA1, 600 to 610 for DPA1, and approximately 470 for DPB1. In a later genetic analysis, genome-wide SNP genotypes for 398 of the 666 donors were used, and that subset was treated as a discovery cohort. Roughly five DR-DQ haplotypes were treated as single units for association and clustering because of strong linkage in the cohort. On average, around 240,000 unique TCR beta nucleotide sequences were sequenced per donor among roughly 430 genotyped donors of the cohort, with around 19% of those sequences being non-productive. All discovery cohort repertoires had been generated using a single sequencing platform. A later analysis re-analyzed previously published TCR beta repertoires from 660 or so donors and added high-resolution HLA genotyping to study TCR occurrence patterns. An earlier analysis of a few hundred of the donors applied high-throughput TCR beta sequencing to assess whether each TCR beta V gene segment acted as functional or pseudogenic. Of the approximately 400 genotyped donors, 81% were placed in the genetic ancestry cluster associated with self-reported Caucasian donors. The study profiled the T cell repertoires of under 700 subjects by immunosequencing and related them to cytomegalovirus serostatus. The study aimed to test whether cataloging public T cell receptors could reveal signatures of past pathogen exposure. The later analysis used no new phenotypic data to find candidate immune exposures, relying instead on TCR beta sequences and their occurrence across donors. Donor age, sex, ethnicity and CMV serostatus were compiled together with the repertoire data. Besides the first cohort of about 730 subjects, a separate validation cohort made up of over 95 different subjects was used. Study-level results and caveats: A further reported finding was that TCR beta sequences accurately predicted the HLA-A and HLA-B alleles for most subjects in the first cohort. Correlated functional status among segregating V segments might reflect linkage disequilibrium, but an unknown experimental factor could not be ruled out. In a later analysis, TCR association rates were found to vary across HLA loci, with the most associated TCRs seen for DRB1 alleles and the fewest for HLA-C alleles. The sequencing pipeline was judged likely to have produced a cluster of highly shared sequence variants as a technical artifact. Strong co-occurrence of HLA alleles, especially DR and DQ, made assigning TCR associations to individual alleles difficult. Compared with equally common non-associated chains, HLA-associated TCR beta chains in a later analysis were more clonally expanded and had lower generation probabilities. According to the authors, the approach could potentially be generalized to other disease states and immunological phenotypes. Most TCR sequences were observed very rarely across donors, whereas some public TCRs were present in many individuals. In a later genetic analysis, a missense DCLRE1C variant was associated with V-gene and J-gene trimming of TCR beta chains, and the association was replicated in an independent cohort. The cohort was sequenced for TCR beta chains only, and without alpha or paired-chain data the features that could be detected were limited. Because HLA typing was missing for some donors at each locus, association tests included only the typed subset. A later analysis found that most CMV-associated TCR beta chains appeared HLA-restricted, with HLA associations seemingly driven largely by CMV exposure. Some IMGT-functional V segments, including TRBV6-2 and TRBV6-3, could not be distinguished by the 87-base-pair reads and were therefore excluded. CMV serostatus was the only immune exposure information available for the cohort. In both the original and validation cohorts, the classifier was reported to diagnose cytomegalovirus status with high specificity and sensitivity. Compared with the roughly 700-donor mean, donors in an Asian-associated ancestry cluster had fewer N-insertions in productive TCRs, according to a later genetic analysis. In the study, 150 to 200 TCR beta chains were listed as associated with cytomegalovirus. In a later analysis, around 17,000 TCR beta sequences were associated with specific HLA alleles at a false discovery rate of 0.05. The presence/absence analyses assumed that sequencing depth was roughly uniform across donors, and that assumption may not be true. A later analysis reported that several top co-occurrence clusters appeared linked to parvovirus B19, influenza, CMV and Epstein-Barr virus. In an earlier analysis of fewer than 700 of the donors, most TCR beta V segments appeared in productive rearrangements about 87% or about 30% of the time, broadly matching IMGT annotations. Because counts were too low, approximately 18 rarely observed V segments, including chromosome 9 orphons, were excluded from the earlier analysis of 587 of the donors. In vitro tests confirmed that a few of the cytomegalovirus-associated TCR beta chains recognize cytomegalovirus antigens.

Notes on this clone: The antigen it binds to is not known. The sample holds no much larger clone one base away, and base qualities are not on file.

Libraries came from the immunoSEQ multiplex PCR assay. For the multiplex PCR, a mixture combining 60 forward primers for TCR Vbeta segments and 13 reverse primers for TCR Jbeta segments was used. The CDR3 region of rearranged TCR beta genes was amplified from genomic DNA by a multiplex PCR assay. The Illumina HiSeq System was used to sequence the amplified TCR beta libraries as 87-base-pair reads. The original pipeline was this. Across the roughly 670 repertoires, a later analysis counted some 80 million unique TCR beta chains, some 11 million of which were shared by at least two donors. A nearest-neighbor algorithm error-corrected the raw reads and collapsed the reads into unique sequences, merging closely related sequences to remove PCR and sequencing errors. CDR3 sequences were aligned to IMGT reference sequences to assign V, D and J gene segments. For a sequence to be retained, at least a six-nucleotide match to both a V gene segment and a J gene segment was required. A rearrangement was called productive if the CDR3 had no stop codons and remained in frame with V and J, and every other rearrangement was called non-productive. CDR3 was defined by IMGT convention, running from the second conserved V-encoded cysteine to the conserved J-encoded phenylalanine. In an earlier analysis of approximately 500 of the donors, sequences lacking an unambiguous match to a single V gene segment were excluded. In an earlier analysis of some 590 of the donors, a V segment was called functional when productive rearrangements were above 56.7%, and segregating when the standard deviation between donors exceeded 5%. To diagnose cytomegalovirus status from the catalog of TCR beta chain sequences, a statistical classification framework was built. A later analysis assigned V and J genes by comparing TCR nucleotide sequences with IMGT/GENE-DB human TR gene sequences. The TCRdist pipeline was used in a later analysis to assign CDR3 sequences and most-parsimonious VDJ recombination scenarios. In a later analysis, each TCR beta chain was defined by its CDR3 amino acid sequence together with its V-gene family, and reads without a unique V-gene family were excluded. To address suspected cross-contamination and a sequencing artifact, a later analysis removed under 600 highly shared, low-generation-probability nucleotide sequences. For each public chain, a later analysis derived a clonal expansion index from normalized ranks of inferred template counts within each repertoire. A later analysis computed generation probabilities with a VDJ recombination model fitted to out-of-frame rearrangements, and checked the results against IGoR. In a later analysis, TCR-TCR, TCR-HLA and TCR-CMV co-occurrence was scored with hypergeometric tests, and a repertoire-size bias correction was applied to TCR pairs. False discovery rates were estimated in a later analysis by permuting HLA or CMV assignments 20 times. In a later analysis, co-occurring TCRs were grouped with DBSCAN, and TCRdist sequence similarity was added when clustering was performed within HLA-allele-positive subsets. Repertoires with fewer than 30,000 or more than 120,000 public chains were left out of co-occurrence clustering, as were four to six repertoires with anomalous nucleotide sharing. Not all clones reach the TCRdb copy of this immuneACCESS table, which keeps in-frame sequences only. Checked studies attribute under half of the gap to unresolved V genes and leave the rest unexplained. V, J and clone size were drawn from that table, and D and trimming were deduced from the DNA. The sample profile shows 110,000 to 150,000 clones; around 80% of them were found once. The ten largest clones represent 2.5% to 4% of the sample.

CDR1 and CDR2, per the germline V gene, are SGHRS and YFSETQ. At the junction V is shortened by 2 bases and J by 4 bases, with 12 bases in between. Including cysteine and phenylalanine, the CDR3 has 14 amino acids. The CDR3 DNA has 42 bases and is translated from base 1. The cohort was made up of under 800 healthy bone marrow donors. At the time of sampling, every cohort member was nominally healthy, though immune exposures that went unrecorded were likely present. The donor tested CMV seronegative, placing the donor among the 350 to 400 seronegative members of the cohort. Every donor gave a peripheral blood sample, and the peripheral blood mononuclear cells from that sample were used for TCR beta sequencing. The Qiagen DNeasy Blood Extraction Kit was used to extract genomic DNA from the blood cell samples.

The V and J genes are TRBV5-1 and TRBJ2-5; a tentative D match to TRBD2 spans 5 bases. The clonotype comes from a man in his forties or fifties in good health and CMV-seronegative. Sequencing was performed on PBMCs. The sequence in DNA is TGCGCCAGCAGCTTTCTCGCGGGTGGAGAGACCCAGTACTTC. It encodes CASSFLAGGETQYF.